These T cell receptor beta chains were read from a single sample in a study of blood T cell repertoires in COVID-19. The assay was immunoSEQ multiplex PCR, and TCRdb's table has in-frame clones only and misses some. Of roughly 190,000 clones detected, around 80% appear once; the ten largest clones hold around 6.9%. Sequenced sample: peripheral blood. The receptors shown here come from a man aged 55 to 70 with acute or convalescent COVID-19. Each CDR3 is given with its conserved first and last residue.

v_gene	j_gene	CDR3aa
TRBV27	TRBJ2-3	CASGTSVRRYF
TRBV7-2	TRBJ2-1	CASTDNLVQGAAGFF
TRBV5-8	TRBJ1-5	CASSPGQGGQPQHF
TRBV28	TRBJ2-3	CASSLGLAGGADTQYF
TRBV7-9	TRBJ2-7	CASSLGRDYEQYF
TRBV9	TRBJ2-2	CASSVVRGPQYTGELFF
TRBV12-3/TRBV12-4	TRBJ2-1	CASSWRNEQFF
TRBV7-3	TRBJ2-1	CASSLAIGGAYNEQFF
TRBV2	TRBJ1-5	CASTLDRASNQPQHF
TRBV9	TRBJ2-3	CASSRTLAGTSTDTQYF
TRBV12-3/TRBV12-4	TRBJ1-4	CASSLNEGEKLFF
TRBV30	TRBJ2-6	CAWSPKAGNVLTF